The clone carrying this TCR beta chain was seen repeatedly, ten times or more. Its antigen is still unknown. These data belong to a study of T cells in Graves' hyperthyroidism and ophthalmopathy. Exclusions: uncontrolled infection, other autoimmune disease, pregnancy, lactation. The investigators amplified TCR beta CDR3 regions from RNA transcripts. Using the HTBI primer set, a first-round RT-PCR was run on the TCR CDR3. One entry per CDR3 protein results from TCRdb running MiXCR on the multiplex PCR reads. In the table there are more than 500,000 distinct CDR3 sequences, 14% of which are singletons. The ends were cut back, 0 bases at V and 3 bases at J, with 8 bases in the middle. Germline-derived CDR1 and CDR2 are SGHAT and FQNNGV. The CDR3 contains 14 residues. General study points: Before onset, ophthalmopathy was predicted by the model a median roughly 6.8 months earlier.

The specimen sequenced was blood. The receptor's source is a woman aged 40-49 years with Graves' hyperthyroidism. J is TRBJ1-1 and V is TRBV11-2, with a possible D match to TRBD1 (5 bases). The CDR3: CASSLDGGDTEAFF. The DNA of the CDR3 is TGTGCCAGCAGCTTAGACGGGGGTGACACTGAAGCTTTCTTT.